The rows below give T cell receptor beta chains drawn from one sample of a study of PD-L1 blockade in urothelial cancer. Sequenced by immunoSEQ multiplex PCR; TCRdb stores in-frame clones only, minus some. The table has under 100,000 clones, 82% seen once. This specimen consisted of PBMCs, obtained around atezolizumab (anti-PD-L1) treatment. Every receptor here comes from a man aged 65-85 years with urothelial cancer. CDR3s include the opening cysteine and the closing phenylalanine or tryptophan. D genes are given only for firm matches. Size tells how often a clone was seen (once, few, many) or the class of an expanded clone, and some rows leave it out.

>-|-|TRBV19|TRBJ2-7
TGTGCCAGTAGTCTCTATGGACTACCCTCGCCCCTCTCCTACGAGCAGTACTTC
CASSLYGLPSPLSYEQYF
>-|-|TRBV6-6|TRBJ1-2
TGTGCCAGCAGTTACAGCCTAAGGACAATTTCAAATGGCTACACCTTC
CASSYSLRTISNGYTF
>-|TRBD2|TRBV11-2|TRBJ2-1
TGTGCCAGCAGCTTAGCCCCACTAATTACTAGCGCCAATGAGCAGTTCTTC
CASSLAPLITSANEQFF
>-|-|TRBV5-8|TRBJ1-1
TGTGCCAGCAGCCTTCGGGGATATGAAGCTTTCTTT
CASSLRGYEAFF
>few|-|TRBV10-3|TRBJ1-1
TGTGCCATCAGTTCGCGCCCTCCGGGTGAAGCTTTCTTT
CAISSRPPGEAFF
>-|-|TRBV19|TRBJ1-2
TGTGCCAGCAGGAACATAGGTGGCTACACCTTC
CASRNIGGYTF
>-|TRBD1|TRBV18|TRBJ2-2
TGTGCCAGCTCACCAGCCGCGGGACAGGACACCGGGGAGCTGTTTTTT
CASSPAAGQDTGELFF
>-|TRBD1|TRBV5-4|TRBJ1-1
TGTGCCAGCAGCTCCGGACAGGGGGCTGGTGAAGCTTTCTTT
CASSSGQGAGEAFF
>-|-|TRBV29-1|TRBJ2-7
TGCAGCGTACAACAGGAGTCCTACGAGCAGTACTTC
CSVQQESYEQYF
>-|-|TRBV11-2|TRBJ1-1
TGTGCCAGCAGCTTATCTCAGGGTGGAGAAGCTTTCTTT
CASSLSQGGEAFF
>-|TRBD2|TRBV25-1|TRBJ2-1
TGTGCCAGCAGTGAATATTTTGGGGGGGGTACCTACAATGAGCAGTTCTTC
CASSEYFGGGTYNEQFF
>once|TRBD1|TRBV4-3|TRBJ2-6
TGCGCCAGCAGCCAAACGAAGGGACAGCCTTTCCCTGGGGCCAACGTCCTGACTTTC
CASSQTKGQPFPGANVLTF
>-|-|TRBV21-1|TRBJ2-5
TGTGCCAGCAGCAAGCAGGCCAGCCAAGAGACCCAGTACTTC
CASSKQASQETQYF
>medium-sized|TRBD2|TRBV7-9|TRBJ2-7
TGTGCCAGCAGCTTAGAAGGGACTAGCGGAAGCTACGAGCAGTACTTC
CASSLEGTSGSYEQYF
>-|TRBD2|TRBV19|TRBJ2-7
TGTGCCAGTAGTCGTAGCGGGGCCTCCTACGAGCAGTACTTC
CASSRSGASYEQYF
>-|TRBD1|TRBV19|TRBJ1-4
TGTGCCAGTAGTCTCCCCGGGACAGGGAGTGAAAAACTGTTTTTT
CASSLPGTGSEKLFF
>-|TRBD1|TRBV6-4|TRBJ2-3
TGTGCCAGCAGGAAGGACAGGGACCGCACAGATACGCAGTATTTT
CASRKDRDRTDTQYF
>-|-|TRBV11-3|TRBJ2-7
TGTGCCAGCAGCTTCGGCGGGCCGAGCTCCTACGAGCAGTACTTC
CASSFGGPSSYEQYF
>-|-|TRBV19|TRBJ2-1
TGTGCCAGTAGTATAGACTTTTCCTCCTACAATGAGCAGTTCTTC
CASSIDFSSYNEQFF
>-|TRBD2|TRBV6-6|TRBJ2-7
TGTGCCAGCAGTTACTCTGACGGGAGGGATACCTACGAGCAGTACTTC
CASSYSDGRDTYEQYF
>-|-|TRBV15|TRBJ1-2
TGTGCCACCAGCCGGAGGGGACCCGGACCGGAATATGGCTACACCTTC
CATSRRGPGPEYGYTF
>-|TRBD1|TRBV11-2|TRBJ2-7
TGTGCCAGCAGCCGGGACAGGCTTAACTACGAGCAGTACTTC
CASSRDRLNYEQYF
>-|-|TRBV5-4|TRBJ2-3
TGTGCCAGCAGCTTTCGACAGGCAGATACGCAGTATTTT
CASSFRQADTQYF
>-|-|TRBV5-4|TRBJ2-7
TGTGCCGCCAGCGCGACGGGCTCCTACGAGCAGTACTTC
CAASATGSYEQYF
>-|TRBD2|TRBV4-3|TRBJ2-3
TGCGCCAGCAGCTCCCCGACTAGCGCTAGCACAGATACGCAGTATTTT
CASSSPTSASTDTQYF
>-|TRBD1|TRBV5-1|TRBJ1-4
TGCGCCAGCAGCTTACGGACAGGGACGAGAGAAAAACTGTTTTTT
CASSLRTGTREKLFF
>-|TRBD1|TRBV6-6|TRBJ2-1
TGTGCCCACGGTCGGACAGGGGTCTACAATGAGCAGTTCTTC
CAHGRTGVYNEQFF
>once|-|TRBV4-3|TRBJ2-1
TGCGCCAGCAGCCAAGATTGGCGGCCTAGCCCTTTCAATGAGCAGTTCTTC
CASSQDWRPSPFNEQFF
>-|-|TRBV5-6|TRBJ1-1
TGTGCCAGCAGCTTTGGGCAGAACACTGAAGCTTTCTTT
CASSFGQNTEAFF
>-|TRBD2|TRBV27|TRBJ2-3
TGTGCCAGCAGCCAATTCTCTAGCGGGGGTACTTATACGCAGTATTTT
CASSQFSSGGTYTQYF
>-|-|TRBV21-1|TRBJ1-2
TGTGCCAGCAGCGACACGGGACAGGGGGACTATGGCTACACCTTC
CASSDTGQGDYGYTF
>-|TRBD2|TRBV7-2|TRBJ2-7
TGTGCCAGCAGATATAGCGGGGACGAGCAGTACTTC
CASRYSGDEQYF
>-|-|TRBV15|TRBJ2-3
TGTGCCACCAGCAGAGACGGAGGGGCGCGTTTGGATACGCAGTATTTT
CATSRDGGARLDTQYF
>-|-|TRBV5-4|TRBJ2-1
TGTGCCAGCAGCTTATCAGGTTCCTACAATGAGCAGTTCTTC
CASSLSGSYNEQFF
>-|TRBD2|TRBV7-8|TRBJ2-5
TGTGCCAGCAGCCCAAGCGGAGCGGGGGGGTGGGGGGAGACCCAGTACTTC
CASSPSGAGGWGETQYF
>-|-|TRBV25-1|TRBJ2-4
TGTGCCAGCAGTGAACCAGGGGGAGGAAACATTCAGTACTTC
CASSEPGGGNIQYF
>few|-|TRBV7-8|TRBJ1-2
TGTGCCAGCAGCTCGGGGGGGGGTGGCTACACCTTC
CASSSGGGGYTF
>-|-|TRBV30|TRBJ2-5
TGTGCCTGGAGTGGTCTAGCGCAAGAGACCCAGTACTTC
CAWSGLAQETQYF
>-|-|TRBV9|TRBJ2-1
TGTGCCAGCAGTGGCGGGACCTCCAATGAGCAGTTCTTC
CASSGGTSNEQFF
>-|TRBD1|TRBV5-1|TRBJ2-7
TGCGCCAGCAGCCTGAGCCCCGGGACAGGGGGCGAGCAGTACTTC
CASSLSPGTGGEQYF
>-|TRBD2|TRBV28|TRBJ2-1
TGTGCCAGCAGGCGACTAGCGGGATACAATGAGCAGTTCTTC
CASRRLAGYNEQFF
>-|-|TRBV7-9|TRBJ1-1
TGTGCCAGCAGCTTGGGACAGAACACTGAAGCTTTCTTT
CASSLGQNTEAFF
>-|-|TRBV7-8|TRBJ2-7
TGTGCCAGCAGCTTAACGGGGGATCTAAATGGAGAGCAGTACTTC
CASSLTGDLNGEQYF